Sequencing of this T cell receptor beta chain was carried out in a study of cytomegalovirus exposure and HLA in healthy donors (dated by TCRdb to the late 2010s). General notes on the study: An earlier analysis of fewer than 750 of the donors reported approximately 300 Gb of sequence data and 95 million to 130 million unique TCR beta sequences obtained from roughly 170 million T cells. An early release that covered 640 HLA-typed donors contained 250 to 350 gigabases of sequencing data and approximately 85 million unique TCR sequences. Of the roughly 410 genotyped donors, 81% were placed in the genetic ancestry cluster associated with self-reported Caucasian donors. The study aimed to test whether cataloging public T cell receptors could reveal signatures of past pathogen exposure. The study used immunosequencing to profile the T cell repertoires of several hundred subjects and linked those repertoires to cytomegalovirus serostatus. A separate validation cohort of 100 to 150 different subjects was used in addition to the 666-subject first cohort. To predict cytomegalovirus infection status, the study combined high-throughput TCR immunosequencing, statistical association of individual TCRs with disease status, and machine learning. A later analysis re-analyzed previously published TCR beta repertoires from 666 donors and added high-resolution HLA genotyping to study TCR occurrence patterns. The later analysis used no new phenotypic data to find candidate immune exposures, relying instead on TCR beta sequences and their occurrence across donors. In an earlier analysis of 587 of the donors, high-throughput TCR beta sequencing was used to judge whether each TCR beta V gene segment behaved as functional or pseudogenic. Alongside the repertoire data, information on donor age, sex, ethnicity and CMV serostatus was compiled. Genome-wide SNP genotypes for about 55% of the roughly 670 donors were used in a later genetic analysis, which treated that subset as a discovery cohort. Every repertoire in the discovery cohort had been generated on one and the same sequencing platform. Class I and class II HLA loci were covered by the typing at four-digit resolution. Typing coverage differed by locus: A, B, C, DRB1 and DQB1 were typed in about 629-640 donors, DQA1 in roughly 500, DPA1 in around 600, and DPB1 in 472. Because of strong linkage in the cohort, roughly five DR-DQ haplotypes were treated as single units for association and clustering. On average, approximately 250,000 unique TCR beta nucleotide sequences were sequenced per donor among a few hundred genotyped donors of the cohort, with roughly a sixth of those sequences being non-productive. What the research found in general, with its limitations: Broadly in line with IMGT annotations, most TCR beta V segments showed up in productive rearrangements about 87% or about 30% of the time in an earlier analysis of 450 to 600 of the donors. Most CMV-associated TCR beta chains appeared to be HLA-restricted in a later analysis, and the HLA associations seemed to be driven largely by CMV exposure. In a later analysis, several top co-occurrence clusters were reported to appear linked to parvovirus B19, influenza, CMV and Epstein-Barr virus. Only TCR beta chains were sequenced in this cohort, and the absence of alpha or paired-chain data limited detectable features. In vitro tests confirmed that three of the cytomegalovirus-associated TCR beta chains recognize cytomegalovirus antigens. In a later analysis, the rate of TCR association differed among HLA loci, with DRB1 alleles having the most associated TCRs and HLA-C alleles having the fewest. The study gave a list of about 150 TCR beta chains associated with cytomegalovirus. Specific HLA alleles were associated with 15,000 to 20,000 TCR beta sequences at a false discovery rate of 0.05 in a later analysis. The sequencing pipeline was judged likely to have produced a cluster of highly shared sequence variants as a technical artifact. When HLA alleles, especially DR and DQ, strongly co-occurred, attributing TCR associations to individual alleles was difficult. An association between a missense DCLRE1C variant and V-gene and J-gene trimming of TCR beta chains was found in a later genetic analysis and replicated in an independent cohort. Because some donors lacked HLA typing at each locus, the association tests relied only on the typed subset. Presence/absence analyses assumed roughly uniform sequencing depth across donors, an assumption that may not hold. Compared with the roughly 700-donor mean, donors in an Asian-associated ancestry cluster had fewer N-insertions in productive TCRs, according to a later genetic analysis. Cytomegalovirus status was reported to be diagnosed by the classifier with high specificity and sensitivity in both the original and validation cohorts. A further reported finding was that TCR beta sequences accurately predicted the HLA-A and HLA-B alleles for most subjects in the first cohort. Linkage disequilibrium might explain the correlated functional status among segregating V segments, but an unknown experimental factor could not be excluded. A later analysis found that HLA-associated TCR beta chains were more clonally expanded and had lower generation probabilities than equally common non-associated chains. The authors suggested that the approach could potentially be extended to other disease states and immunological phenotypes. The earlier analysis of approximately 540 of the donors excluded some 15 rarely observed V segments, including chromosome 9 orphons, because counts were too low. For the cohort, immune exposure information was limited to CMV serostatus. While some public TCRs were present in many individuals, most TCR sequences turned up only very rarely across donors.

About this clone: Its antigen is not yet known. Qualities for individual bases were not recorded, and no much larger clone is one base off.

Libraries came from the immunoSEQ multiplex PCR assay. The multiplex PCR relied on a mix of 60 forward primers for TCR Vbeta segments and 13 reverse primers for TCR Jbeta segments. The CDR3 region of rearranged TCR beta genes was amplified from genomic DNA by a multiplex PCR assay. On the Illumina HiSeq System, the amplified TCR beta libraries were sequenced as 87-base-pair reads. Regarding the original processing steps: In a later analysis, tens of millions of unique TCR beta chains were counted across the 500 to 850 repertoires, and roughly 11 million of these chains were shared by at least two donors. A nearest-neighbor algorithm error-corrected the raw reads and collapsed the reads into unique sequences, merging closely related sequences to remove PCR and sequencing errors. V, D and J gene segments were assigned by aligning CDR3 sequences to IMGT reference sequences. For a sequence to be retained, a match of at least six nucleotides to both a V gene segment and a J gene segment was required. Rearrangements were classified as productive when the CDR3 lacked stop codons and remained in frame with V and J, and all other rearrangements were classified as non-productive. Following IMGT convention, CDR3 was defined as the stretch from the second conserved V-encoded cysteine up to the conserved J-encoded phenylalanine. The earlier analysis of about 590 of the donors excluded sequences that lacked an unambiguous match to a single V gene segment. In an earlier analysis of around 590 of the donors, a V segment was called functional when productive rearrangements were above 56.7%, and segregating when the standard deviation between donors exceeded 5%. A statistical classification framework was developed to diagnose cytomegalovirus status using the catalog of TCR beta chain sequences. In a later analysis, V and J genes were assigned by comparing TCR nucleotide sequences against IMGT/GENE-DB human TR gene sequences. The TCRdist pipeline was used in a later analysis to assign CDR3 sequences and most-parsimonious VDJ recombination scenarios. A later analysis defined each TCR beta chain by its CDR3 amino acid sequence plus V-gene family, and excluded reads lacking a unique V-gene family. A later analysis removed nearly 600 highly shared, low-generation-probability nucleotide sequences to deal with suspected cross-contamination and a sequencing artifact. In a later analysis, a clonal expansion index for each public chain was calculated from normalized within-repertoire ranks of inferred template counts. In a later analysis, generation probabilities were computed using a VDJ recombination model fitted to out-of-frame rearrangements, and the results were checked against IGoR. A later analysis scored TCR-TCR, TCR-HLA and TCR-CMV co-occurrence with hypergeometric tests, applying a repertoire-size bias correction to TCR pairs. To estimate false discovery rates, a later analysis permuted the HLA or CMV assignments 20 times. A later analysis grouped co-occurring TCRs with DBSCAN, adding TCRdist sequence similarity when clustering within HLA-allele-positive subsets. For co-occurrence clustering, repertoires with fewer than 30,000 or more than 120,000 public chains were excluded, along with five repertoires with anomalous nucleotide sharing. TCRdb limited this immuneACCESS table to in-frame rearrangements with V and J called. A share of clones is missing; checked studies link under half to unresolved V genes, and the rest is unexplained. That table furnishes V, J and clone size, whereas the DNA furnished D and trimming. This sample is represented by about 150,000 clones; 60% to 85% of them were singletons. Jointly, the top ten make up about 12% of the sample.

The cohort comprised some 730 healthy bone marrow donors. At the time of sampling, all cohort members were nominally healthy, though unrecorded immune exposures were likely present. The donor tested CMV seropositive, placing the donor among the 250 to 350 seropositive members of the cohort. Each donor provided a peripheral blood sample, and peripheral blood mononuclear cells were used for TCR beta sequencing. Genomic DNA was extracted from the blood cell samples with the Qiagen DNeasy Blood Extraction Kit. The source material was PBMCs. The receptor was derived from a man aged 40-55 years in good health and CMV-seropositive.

Here is the DNA: TGTGCCAGCAGTGAATCGTTCGATACGCAGTATTTT. Translated, it gives CASSESFDTQYF. The rearranged chain carries TRBV25-1 and TRBJ2-3; confidence is insufficient to name the D gene. CDR1 is given as MGHDK and CDR2 as SYGVNS, both from the germline V gene. V and J lose 1 base and 6 bases, and a span of 5 bases separates them. The CDR3 measures 12 amino acids from cysteine to phenylalanine. The kept DNA is CDR3 alone, 36 bases in frame from the first base.